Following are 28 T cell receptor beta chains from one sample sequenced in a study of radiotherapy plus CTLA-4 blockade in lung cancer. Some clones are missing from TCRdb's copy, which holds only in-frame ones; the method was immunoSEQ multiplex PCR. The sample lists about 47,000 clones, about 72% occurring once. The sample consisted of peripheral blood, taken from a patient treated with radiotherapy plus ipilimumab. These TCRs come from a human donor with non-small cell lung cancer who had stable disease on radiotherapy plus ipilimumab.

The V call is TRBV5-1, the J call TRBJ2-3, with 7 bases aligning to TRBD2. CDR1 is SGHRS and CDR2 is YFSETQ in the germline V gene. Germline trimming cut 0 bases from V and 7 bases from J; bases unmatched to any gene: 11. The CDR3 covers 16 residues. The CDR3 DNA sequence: TGCGCCAGCAGCTTGGCCGGACTAGGGAGCGATCATACGCAGTATTTT. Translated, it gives CASSLAGLGSDHTQYF.

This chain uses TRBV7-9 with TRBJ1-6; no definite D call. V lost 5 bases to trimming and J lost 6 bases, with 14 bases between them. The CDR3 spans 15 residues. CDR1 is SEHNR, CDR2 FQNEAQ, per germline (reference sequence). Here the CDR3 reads CASSPPGRSNSPLHF. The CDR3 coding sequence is TGTGCCAGCAGCCCGCCGGGCAGGAGTAATTCACCCCTCCACTTT.

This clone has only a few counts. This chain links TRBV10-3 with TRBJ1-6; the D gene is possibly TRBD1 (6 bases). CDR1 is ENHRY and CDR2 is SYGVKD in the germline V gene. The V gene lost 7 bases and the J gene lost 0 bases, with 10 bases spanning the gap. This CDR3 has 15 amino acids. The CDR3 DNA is TGTGCCATCAAGGGGGGTTCCTCCTATAATTCACCCCTCCACTTT. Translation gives CAIKGGSSYNSPLHF.

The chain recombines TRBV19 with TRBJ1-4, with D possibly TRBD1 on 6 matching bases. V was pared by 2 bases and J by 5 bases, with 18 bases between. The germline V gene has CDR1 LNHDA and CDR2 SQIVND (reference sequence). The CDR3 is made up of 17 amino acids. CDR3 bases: TGTGCCAGTAGTATATTATCCGTGTGGGGGGCGAATGAAAAACTGTTTTTT. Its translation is CASSILSVWGANEKLFF. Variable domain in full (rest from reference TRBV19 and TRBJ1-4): DGGITQSPKYLFRKEGQNVTLSCEQNLNHDAMYWYRQDPGQGLRLIYYSQIVNDFQKGDIAEGYSVSREKKESFPLTVTSAQKNPTAFYLCASSILSVWGANEKLFFGSGTQLSVL.

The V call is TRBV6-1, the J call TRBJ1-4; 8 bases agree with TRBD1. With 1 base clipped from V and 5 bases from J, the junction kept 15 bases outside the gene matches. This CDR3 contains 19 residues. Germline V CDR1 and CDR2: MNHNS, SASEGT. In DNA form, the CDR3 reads TGTGCCAGCAGTGAAGAGAGCAGGGGGCTCTTTTTCGGGAATGAAAAACTGTTTTTT. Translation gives CASSEESRGLFFGNEKLFF.

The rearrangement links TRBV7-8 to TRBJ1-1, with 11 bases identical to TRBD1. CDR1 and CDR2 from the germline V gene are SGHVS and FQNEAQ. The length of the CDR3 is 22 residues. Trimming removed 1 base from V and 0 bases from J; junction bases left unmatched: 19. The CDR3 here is CASSLVPKGQGGRGALNTEAFF. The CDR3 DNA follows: TGTGCCAGCAGCTTAGTGCCTAAGGGACAGGGGGGCAGGGGGGCCTTGAACACTGAAGCTTTCTTT.

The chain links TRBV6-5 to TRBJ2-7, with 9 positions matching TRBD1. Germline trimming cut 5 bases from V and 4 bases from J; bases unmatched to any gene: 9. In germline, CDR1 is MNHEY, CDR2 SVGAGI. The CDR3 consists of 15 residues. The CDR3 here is CASSQTPQGAYEQYF. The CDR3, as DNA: TGTGCCAGCAGTCAAACCCCACAGGGGGCGTACGAGCAGTACTTC.

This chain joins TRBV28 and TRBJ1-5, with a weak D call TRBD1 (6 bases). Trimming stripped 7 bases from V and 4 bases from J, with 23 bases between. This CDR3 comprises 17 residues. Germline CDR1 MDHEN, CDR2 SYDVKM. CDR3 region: CASISPTGTWLNQPQHF. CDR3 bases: TGTGCCAGCATCTCTCCTACAGGGACGTGGTTGAATCAGCCCCAGCATTTT.

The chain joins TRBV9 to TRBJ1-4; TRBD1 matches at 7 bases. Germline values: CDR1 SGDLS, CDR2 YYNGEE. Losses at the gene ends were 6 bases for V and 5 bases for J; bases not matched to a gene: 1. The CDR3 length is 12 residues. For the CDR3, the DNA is TGTGCCAGCAAGGGGGCAAATGAAAAACTGTTTTTT. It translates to CASKGANEKLFF.

The CDR3 DNA reads TGTGCCAGCAGCTTAGCGCATGCTAACACTGAAGCTTTCTTT. This translates into CASSLAHANTEAFF. This chain joins TRBV7-6 and TRBJ1-1; no clear D gene. This CDR3 has 14 amino acids. Germline CDR1 and CDR2: SGHVS and FNYEAQ. V dropped 0 bases and J dropped 2 bases, with 7 bases sitting between them.

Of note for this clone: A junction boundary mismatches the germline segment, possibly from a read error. CDR3 in DNA: TGTGCCAGCAGTTTGGACAGTAACTATGGCTACACCTTC. It specifies CASSLDSNYGYTF. The chain uses TRBV5-4 and TRBJ1-2, with D perhaps TRBD1 (6 bases). Germline V gene lookup returns CDR1 SGHNT and CDR2 YYREEE (reference sequence). The CDR3 consists of 13 residues.

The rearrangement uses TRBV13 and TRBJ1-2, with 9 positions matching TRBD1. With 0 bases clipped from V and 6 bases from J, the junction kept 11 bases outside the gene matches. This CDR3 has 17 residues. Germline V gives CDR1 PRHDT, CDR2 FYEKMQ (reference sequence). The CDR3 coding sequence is TGTGCCAGCAGCTTAGGCGGGACAGGGACAATAATAGATGGCTACACCTTC. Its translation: CASSLGGTGTIIDGYTF.

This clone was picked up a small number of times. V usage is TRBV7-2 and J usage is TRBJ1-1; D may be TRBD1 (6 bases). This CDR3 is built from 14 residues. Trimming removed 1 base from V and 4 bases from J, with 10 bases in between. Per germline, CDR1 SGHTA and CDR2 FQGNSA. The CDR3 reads CASSLDRAITEAFF. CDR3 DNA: TGTGCCAGCAGCTTAGACAGGGCCATCACTGAAGCTTTCTTT.

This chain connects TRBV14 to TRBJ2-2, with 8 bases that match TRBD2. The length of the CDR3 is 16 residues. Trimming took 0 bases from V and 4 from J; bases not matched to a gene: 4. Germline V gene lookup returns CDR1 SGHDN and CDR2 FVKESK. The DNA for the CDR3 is TGTGCCAGCAGCCAAGACGGGGGGGCCCGCACCGGGGAGCTGTTTTTT. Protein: CASSQDGGARTGELFF.

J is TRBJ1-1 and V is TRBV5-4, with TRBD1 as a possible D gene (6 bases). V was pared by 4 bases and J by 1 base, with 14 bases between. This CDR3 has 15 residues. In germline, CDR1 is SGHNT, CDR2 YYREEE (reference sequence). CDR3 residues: CASSPAKGENTEAFF. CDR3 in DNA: TGTGCCAGCAGCCCGGCAAAGGGGGAGAACACTGAAGCTTTCTTT.

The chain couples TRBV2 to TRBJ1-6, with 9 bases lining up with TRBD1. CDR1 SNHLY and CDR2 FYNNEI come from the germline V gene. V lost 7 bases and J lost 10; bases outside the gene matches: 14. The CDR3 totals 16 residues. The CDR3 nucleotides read TGTGCCAGCAAGGCCGGGACAGGGCTAGGAGGGTCACCCCTCCACTTT. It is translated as CASKAGTGLGGSPLHF.

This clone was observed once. The CDR3, as DNA: TGCGCCAGCAGTGATTCTGTTAACGTCGGAAACACCATATATTTT. The encoded protein is CASSDSVNVGNTIYF. The chain combines TRBV10-1 with TRBJ1-3; D ambiguous. V shed 3 bases and J shed 4 bases, with 13 bases lying between them. Germline CDR1 is WNHNN and CDR2 is SYGVQD (reference sequence). The CDR3 runs to 15 residues.

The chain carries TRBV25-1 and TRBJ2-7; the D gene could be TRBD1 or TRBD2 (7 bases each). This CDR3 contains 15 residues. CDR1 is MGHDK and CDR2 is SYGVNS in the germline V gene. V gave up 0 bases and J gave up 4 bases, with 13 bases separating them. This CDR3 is CASSEYGRGGYEQYF. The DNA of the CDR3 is TGTGCCAGCAGTGAATATGGCAGGGGGGGGTACGAGCAGTACTTC.

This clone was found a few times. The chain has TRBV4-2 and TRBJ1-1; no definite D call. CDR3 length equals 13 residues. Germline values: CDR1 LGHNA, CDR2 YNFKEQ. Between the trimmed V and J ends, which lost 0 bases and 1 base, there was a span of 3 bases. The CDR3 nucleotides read TGTGCCAGCAGCCAAGACACGAACACTGAAGCTTTCTTT. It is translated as CASSQDTNTEAFF.

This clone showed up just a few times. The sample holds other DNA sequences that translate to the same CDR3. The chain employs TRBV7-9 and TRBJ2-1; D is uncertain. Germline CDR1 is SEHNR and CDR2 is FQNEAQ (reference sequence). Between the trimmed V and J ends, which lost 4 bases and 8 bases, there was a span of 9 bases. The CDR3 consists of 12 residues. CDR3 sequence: CASSSYRDEQFF. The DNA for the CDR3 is TGTGCCAGCAGCTCCTACCGGGATGAGCAGTTCTTC.

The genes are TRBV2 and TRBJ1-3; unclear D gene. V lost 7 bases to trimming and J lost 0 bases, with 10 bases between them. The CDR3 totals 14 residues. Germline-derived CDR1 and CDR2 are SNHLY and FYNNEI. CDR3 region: CASKEGTSGNTIYF. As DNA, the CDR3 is TGTGCCAGCAAGGAGGGTACCTCTGGAAACACCATATATTTT.

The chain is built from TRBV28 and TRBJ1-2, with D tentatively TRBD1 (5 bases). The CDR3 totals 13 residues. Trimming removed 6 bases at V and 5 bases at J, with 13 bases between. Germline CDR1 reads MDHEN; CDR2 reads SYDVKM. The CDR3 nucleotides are TGTGCCAGCAGCCCCACCCGACAGTATGGCTACACCTTC. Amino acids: CASSPTRQYGYTF.

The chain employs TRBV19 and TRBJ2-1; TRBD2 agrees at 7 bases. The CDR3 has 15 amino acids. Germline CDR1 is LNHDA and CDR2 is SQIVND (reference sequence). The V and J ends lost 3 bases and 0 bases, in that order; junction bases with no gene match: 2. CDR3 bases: TGTGCCAGTAGTATCGGGGGGATCTCCTACAATGAGCAGTTCTTC. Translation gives CASSIGGISYNEQFF.

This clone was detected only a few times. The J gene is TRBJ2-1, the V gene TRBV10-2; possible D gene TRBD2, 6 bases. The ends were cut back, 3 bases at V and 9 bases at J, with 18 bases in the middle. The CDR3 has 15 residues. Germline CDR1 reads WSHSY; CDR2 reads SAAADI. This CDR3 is CASSDPGLANLEQFF. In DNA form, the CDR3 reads TGCGCCAGCAGTGATCCGGGACTCGCTAACCTTGAGCAGTTCTTC.

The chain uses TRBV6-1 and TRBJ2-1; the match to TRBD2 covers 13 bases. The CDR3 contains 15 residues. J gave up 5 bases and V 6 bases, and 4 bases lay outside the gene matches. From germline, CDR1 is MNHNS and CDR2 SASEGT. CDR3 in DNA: TGTGCCAGCAGGGGACTAGCGGGGTGGAACAATGAGCAGTTCTTC. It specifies CASRGLAGWNNEQFF.

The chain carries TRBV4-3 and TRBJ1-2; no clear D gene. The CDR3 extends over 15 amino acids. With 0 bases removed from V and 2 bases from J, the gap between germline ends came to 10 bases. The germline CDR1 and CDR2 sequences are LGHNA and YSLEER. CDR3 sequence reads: CASSQDEAENYGYTF. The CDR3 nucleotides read TGCGCCAGCAGCCAAGATGAGGCCGAGAACTATGGCTACACCTTC.

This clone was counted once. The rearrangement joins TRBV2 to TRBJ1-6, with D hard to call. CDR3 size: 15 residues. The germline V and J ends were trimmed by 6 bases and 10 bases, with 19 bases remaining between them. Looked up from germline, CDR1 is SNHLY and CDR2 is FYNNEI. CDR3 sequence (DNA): TGTGCCAGCAGCTCCCTAGGGAATCTTGCCTCACCCCTCCACTTT. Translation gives CASSSLGNLASPLHF.

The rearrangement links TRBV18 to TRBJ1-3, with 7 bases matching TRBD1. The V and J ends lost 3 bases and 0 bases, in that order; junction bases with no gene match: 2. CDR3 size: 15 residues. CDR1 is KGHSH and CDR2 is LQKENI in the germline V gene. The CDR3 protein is CASSPRTGSGNTIYF. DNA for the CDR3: TGTGCCAGCTCACCGCGGACAGGCTCTGGAAACACCATATATTTT.